Listed here are 32 T cell receptor beta chains from one sample, sequenced in a study of Tregs in tolerant kidney transplant recipients. The nonmyeloablative bone marrow transplants came from related graft donors, with transient mixed chimerism. Profiled with immunoSEQ multiplex PCR; TCRdb holds only in-frame clones, not every one. The sample contains approximately 82,000 clones, roughly 93% of which appear only once. Sequencing used CD4+ T cells from blood (PBMCs), obtained 12 months after the transplant. These TCRs come from a human patient who received a combined kidney and bone marrow transplant. Some T cells may be graft donor cells.

V and J are TRBV6-4 and TRBJ2-2; 7 bases line up with TRBD2. CDR3 length: 14 amino acids. Germline trimming cut 3 bases from V and 7 bases from J; bases unmatched to any gene: 5. Germline V gives CDR1 MRHNA, CDR2 SNTAGT. The CDR3 protein is CASSEAGAIGELFF. DNA for the CDR3: TGTGCCAGCAGTGAGGCGGGAGCCATCGGGGAGCTGTTTTTT.

The rearrangement links TRBV28 to TRBJ2-7; TRBD1 aligns across 8 bases. Trimming cost V 6 bases and J 2 bases; bases outside gene matches: 9. The CDR3 covers 15 residues. Looked up from germline, CDR1 is MDHEN and CDR2 is SYDVKM. CDR3 region: CASSSQTGDPYEQYF. The CDR3 DNA is TGTGCCAGCAGCTCGCAGACAGGGGATCCCTACGAGCAGTACTTC.

V usage is TRBV5-4 and J usage is TRBJ2-5; D is unclear. The CDR3 spans 14 residues. In germline, CDR1 is SGHNT, CDR2 YYREEE (reference sequence). The V and J ends lost 1 base and 5 bases respectively, with 12 bases between them. CDR3 sequence: CASSLLAGGETQYF. The CDR3 DNA follows: TGTGCCAGCAGCTTGTTGGCTGGCGGTGAGACCCAGTACTTC.

The J gene is TRBJ1-6, the V gene TRBV5-4, with D possibly matching TRBD1 (6 bases). The V end lost 2 bases, the J end lost 5 bases, and 14 bases lay between the germline ends. This CDR3 spans 16 amino acids. Germline CDR1 SGHNT, CDR2 YYREEE (reference sequence). CDR3 nucleotide sequence: TGTGCCAGCAGCTTTACCAACAGGGAGAATAATTCACCCCTCCACTTT. Protein sequence: CASSFTNRENNSPLHF.

The rearrangement uses TRBV2 and TRBJ2-7, with D possibly matching TRBD2 (5 bases). This CDR3 has 14 residues. The V and J ends lost 4 bases and 6 bases respectively, with 16 bases between them. CDR1 SNHLY and CDR2 FYNNEI come from the germline V gene. For the CDR3, the DNA is TGTGCCAGCAGTGTTTATCGGGAAGGCAGCGAGCAGTACTTC. Its translation: CASSVYREGSEQYF.

The count of this clone is one. The chain is built from TRBV2 and TRBJ2-7; 8 positions agree with TRBD1. The ends lost 7 bases at V and 4 bases at J; junction bases unmatched: 3. The CDR3 is made up of 12 amino acids. Germline CDR1 is SNHLY and CDR2 is FYNNEI. The CDR3 DNA sequence: TGTGCCAGCACGGACAGGGTGTACGAGCAGTACTTC. The encoded protein is CASTDRVYEQYF.

The chain joins TRBV4-1 to TRBJ2-1; no firm D call. This CDR3 contains 13 residues. Germline assignment: CDR1 MGHRA and CDR2 YSYEKL. The V end was cut by 2 bases, the J end by 5 bases, with 7 bases between. The CDR3 protein is CASSQPADNEQFF. The CDR3 nucleotides read TGCGCCAGCAGCCAACCTGCGGACAATGAGCAGTTCTTC.

This clone showed up just a few times. Compared with germline, one end of the junction differs, possibly owing to a read error. The CDR3 bases are TGTGCCATCAGGTGGACATCCGAAACCTATTTC. Encoded protein: CAIRWTSETYF. The chain links TRBV10-3 to TRBJ1-2; D is possibly TRBD1 (5 bases). The V gene's germline CDR1 is ENHRY and CDR2 SYGVKD. This CDR3 has 11 residues.

The chain links TRBV7-2 to TRBJ2-3; the D gene is possibly TRBD2 (7 bases). The CDR3 consists of 19 residues. Trimming removed 2 bases from V and 2 bases from J, with 23 bases in between. CDR1 SGHTA and CDR2 FQGNSA come from the germline V gene. The CDR3 loop reads CASSLRGMGGGGHTDTQYF. CDR3 sequence (DNA): TGTGCCAGCAGCTTAAGGGGTATGGGCGGGGGCGGCCACACAGATACGCAGTATTTT.

The chain couples TRBV7-2 to TRBJ2-5, with D tentatively TRBD1 (6 bases). The CDR3 is 13 amino acids. V was pared by 2 bases and J by 3 bases, with 7 bases between. The V gene's germline CDR1 is SGHTA and CDR2 FQGNSA. The CDR3 here is CASSLWTEETQYF. CDR3 DNA sequence: TGTGCCAGCAGCTTATGGACAGAAGAGACCCAGTACTTC.

The chain uses TRBV4-1 and TRBJ2-7; D is possibly TRBD1 (6 bases). This CDR3 has 13 amino acids. V was shortened by 2 bases and J by 6 bases, with 11 bases between the two germline ends. The germline V gene encodes CDR1 MGHRA and CDR2 YSYEKL. CDR3 DNA: TGCGCCAGCAGCCAACCACAGGGCTTCGAGCAGTACTTC. Its protein is CASSQPQGFEQYF.

The V call is TRBV12-5, the J call TRBJ1-2; 8 bases align to TRBD1. The trim removed 7 bases at V and 5 bases at J, leaving 6 bases unmatched. CDR3 size: 13 residues. Germline loops: CDR1 LGHNT, CDR2 FRNRAP. As DNA, the CDR3 is TGTGCTAGTGATAAACAGGGGGGGTATGGCTACACCTTC. This sequence encodes CASDKQGGYGYTF.

This chain uses TRBV5-4 with TRBJ2-1; D ambiguous. Germline assignment: CDR1 SGHNT and CDR2 YYREEE (reference sequence). V lost 3 bases and J lost 6, with 16 bases in between. The CDR3 sequence is 15 residues long. CDR3 protein: CASSSIQSTANEQFF. CDR3 in DNA: TGTGCCAGCAGCTCTATACAGAGCACAGCCAATGAGCAGTTCTTC.

CDR3 amino acids: CASSLKWGQGVTGELFF. The CDR3 region has the DNA TGTGCCAGCAGCTTAAAATGGGGACAGGGAGTCACCGGGGAGCTGTTTTTT. The chain employs TRBV11-3 and TRBJ2-2; 9 bases map to TRBD1. The CDR3 runs to 17 residues. Unmatched junction bases numbered 8, after V lost 2 bases and J lost 4 bases. Germline V lookup: CDR1 SGHNT, CDR2 YENEEA.

This chain joins TRBV7-2 and TRBJ2-1, with 7 bases identical to TRBD1. The germline CDR1 and CDR2 sequences are SGHTA and FQGNSA. The CDR3 is made up of 16 amino acids. V dropped 4 bases and J dropped 2; count of bases not matched to a gene: 8. The CDR3 spells CASSYSGTATYNEQFF. The CDR3 nucleotides are TGTGCCAGCAGCTATTCCGGGACAGCGACCTACAATGAGCAGTTCTTC.

CDR3: CASSLLAGGYTEQFF. CDR3 DNA: TGTGCCAGCAGCTTACTAGCGGGGGGGTATACTGAGCAGTTCTTC. The chain combines TRBV7-9 with TRBJ2-1; TRBD2 aligns across 12 bases. Germline values: CDR1 SEHNR, CDR2 FQNEAQ (reference sequence). This CDR3 comprises 15 residues. V shed 2 bases, J shed 9 bases, and the junction held 5 bases outside the gene matches. The full variable domain, rest sourced from reference TRBV7-9 and TRBJ2-1, is DTGVSQNPRHKITKRGQNVTFRCDPISEHNRLYWYRQTLGQGPEFLTYFQNEAQLEKSRLLSDRFSAERPKGSFSTLEIQRTEQGDSAMYLCASSLLAGGYTEQFFGPGTRLTVL.

This sequence joins TRBV7-2 and TRBJ1-1, with D possibly being TRBD1 (6 bases). The CDR3 loop spans 16 amino acids. Germline CDR1 reads SGHTA; CDR2 reads FQGNSA. V lost 2 bases and J 1 base, leaving 14 bases between the germline ends. In DNA, the CDR3 is TGTGCCAGCAGCTTAATCTCGGGACACCGGAACACTGAAGCTTTCTTT. Amino acids: CASSLISGHRNTEAFF.

The chain links TRBV7-9 to TRBJ2-7, with 8 bases aligning to TRBD1. V was pared by 3 bases and J by 3 bases, with 10 bases of the junction left unmatched. The CDR3 spans 16 residues. The V gene's germline CDR1 is SEHNR and CDR2 FQNEAQ (reference sequence). The CDR3 region has the DNA TGTGCCAGCAGCTTGGGTCGACAGGGGCCCATCTACGAGCAGTACTTC. Its translation: CASSLGRQGPIYEQYF.

With respect to this clone: The sample carries other DNA sequences with the same CDR3. The rearrangement links TRBV11-2 to TRBJ2-3; D gene ambiguous. From germline, CDR1 is SGHAT and CDR2 FQNNGV. The CDR3 is made up of 12 amino acids. Trimming shortened V by 5 bases and J by 4 bases, and 7 bases separated the two germline ends. CDR3 sequence (DNA): TGTGCCAGCAGCCTACTCCCAGATACGCAGTATTTT. It yields the protein CASSLLPDTQYF.

This chain connects TRBV5-1 to TRBJ1-4; 9 nucleotides align to TRBD1. CDR1 and CDR2 from the germline V gene are SGHRS and YFSETQ. The CDR3 consists of 14 residues. V shed 5 bases, J shed 6 bases, and the junction held 5 bases outside the gene matches. The CDR3 coding sequence is TGCGCCAGCAGGCCCACAGGGGGCGATGAAAAACTGTTTTTT. Encoded protein: CASRPTGGDEKLFF.

A single count supports this clone. The chain couples TRBV9 to TRBJ2-7, with 10 bases lining up with TRBD2. The CDR3 is made up of 17 amino acids. V gave up 4 bases and J gave up 0 bases; unmatched junction bases: 10. Germline loops: CDR1 SGDLS, CDR2 YYNGEE. As DNA, the CDR3 is TGTGCCAGCAGCCCAAGAAGGGGACTAGCGTTCTCCTACGAGCAGTACTTC. It specifies CASSPRRGLAFSYEQYF.

This clone was found a few times. The genes are TRBV7-8 and TRBJ2-2; the match to TRBD2 covers 8 bases. This CDR3 comprises 17 residues. With 1 base clipped from V and 5 bases from J, the junction kept 9 bases outside the gene matches. Germline V CDR1 and CDR2: SGHVS, FQNEAQ. The CDR3 here is CASSLVRAGGGTGELFF. The CDR3 coding sequence is TGTGCCAGCAGCTTAGTACGGGCGGGAGGTGGGACCGGGGAGCTGTTTTTT.

The rearrangement links TRBV6-1 to TRBJ2-7; D might be TRBD1 (5 bases). This CDR3 is 14 amino acids long. Germline assignment: CDR1 MNHNS and CDR2 SASEGT. Trimming pared 3 bases from V and 3 bases from J, leaving 12 bases between. The CDR3 DNA sequence: TGTGCCAGCAGTGATTTGGCAGGGCGCTACGAGCAGTACTTC. Translation gives CASSDLAGRYEQYF.

The chain links TRBV12-5 to TRBJ2-2; a possible D gene is TRBD1 (6 bases). CDR3 length equals 16 residues. The germline gives CDR1 LGHNT, CDR2 FRNRAP. V was shortened by 3 bases and J by 1 base, with 12 bases between the two germline ends. In DNA, the CDR3 is TGTGCTAGTGGTTTAGTCCCGGGACAGAACACCGGGGAGCTGTTTTTT. This gives the protein CASGLVPGQNTGELFF.

Here the CDR3 reads CASSQEGQGYQPQHF. In DNA form, the CDR3 reads TGCGCCAGCAGCCAAGAAGGCCAGGGTTATCAGCCCCAGCATTTT. The rearrangement links TRBV4-1 to TRBJ1-5, with a weak D call TRBD1 (5 bases). Looked up from germline, CDR1 is MGHRA and CDR2 is YSYEKL. The V gene lost 0 bases and the J gene lost 5 bases, with 11 bases spanning the gap. This CDR3 contains 15 residues.

This chain connects TRBV7-6 to TRBJ2-7, with TRBD1 matching 8 bases. V gave up 4 bases and J gave up 5 bases; unmatched junction bases: 7. The germline CDR1 and CDR2 sequences are SGHVS and FNYEAQ. This CDR3 region has 14 residues. The chain's CDR3 is CASSSQTGGDEQYF. The CDR3 DNA reads TGTGCCAGCAGCTCGCAAACAGGGGGTGACGAGCAGTACTTC. Filled out from reference TRBV7-6 and TRBJ2-7, the complete variable domain reads GAGVSQSPRYKVTKRGQDVALRCDPISGHVSLYWYRQALGQGPEFLTYFNYEAQQDKSGLPNDRFSAERPEGSISTLTIQRTEQRDSAMYRCASSSQTGGDEQYFGPGTRLTVT.

V is TRBV11-3 and J is TRBJ2-3, with a possible D match to TRBD2 (5 bases). This CDR3 comprises 14 residues. The germline gives CDR1 SGHNT, CDR2 YENEEA. V lost 3 bases to trimming and J lost 4 bases, with 11 bases between them. CDR3 sequence (DNA): TGTGCCAGCAGCTTGAACGGGATGGCAGATACGCAGTATTTT. Protein: CASSLNGMADTQYF.

The CDR3 loop reads CASSPGTSYYEQYF. The DNA for the CDR3 is TGCGCCAGCAGCCCCGGGACTAGTTACTACGAGCAGTACTTC. The chain links TRBV5-1 to TRBJ2-7; 8 bases are shared with TRBD2. CDR1 is SGHRS, CDR2 YFSETQ, per germline. The CDR3 loop spans 14 amino acids. The ends lost 4 bases at V and 3 bases at J; junction bases unmatched: 6.

CDR3 loop: CSVGPSGSYEQYF. CDR3 nucleotides: TGCAGCGTTGGACCTAGCGGCTCCTACGAGCAGTACTTC. This chain connects TRBV29-1 to TRBJ2-7, with 7 bases lining up with TRBD2. Unmatched junction bases numbered 3, after V lost 4 bases and J lost 0 bases. The CDR3 covers 13 residues. Germline CDR1 reads SQVTM; CDR2 reads ANQGSEA.

The rearrangement links TRBV20-1 to TRBJ2-7; 7 bases line up with TRBD2. The CDR3 sequence is 11 residues long. V shed 6 bases, J shed 2 bases, and the junction held 1 base outside the gene matches. Germline CDR1 is DFQATT and CDR2 is SNEGSKA (reference sequence). DNA for the CDR3: TGCAGTGCCGGGACTACCTACGAGCAGTACTTC. Its translation: CSAGTTYEQYF.

The J gene is TRBJ2-1, the V gene TRBV28, with D possibly being TRBD1 (6 bases). Germline values: CDR1 MDHEN, CDR2 SYDVKM. This CDR3 spans 15 amino acids. With 4 bases removed from V and 6 bases from J, the gap between germline ends came to 16 bases. The CDR3 protein is CASSSPWTVSNEQFF. CDR3 coding DNA: TGTGCCAGCAGTTCACCTTGGACAGTCAGCAATGAGCAGTTCTTC.

The rearrangement joins TRBV5-4 to TRBJ2-4; D call uncertain. V lost 0 bases to trimming and J lost 11 bases, with 9 bases between them. The germline V gene encodes CDR1 SGHNT and CDR2 YYREEE (reference sequence). The CDR3 covers 12 residues. The CDR3 nucleotides read TGTGCCAGCAGCTTGGCCTCAGGCTTTCAGTACTTC. It specifies CASSLASGFQYF.